These T cell receptor beta chains were read from a single sample in a study of post-analysis software for immune sequencing data. MiXCR, applied by TCRdb to the PCR reads, yields one record per CDR3 protein. The table records roughly 800,000 distinct CDR3 sequences, about 53% of them present only once. Sample: blood. The receptors derive from a girl between 10 and 17 years old with multiple sclerosis. The CDR3 runs from the conserved cysteine through the conserved F or W.

CDR3 protein: CASSLVTGIPGELFF
V gene: TRBV12-3/TRBV12-4
J gene: TRBJ2-2

CDR3 protein: CASSYRVISYEQYF
V gene: TRBV4-1
J gene: TRBJ2-7

CDR3 protein: CASRTSGRGNEQFF
V gene: TRBV5-1
J gene: TRBJ2-1

CDR3 protein: CASGFSLGETQYF
V gene: TRBV7-9
J gene: TRBJ2-5

CDR3 protein: CASSDLALLAQYF
V gene: TRBV10-2
J gene: TRBJ2-7

CDR3 protein: CASRFRRADNEQFF
V gene: TRBV4-1
J gene: TRBJ2-1

CDR3 protein: CSARDYRANEQFF
V gene: TRBV20-1
J gene: TRBJ2-1

CDR3 protein: CASSWQTGQGYTF
V gene: TRBV6-1
J gene: TRBJ1-2

CDR3 protein: CASSPQPSGGFYEQYF
V gene: TRBV6-5
J gene: TRBJ2-7

CDR3 protein: CASSQPWLRKTASYEQYF
V gene: TRBV14
J gene: TRBJ2-7

CDR3 protein: CSVLIGGTGPPGYGYTF
V gene: TRBV29-1
J gene: TRBJ1-2

CDR3 protein: CASSSLAGGPPLNEQFF
V gene: TRBV5-1
J gene: TRBJ2-1

CDR3 protein: CASSSGAGAIAKNIQYF
V gene: TRBV5-1
J gene: -

CDR3 protein: CASSIQGTSEAFF
V gene: TRBV7-3
J gene: TRBJ1-1

CDR3 protein: CASSRPGGYGYTF
V gene: TRBV12-3/TRBV12-4
J gene: TRBJ1-2

CDR3 protein: CAWSGGTGGSNQPQHF
V gene: TRBV30
J gene: TRBJ1-5

CDR3 protein: CASSPPTSGSYNEQFF
V gene: TRBV5-1
J gene: TRBJ2-1

CDR3 protein: CASSYGSRQGGETQYF
V gene: TRBV6-5
J gene: TRBJ2-5

CDR3 protein: CASSGLGGGHEQFF
V gene: TRBV6-5
J gene: TRBJ2-1

CDR3 protein: CSAREREGWGEQFF
V gene: TRBV20-1
J gene: TRBJ2-1

CDR3 protein: CASSLTTTSPGELFF
V gene: TRBV7-3
J gene: TRBJ2-2

CDR3 protein: CASSLEGPREQYF
V gene: TRBV5-6
J gene: TRBJ2-4

CDR3 protein: CSVNRGTIQETQYF
V gene: TRBV29-1
J gene: TRBJ2-5

CDR3 protein: CASSFIPGQGYAGANVLTF
V gene: TRBV27
J gene: TRBJ2-6

CDR3 protein: CASSQSNRGTEAFF
V gene: TRBV3-1
J gene: TRBJ1-1

CDR3 protein: CASSLYTERGAPHEQYF
V gene: TRBV7-2
J gene: TRBJ2-7

CDR3 protein: CAISGDIRPYEQYF
V gene: TRBV10-3
J gene: TRBJ2-7

CDR3 protein: CASSLNEGYNSPLHF
V gene: TRBV7-3
J gene: TRBJ1-6

CDR3 protein: CASSYGRTYTDTQYF
V gene: TRBV6-2/TRBV6-3
J gene: TRBJ2-3

CDR3 protein: CASSLGLGIAGDYNEQFF
V gene: TRBV7-2
J gene: TRBJ2-1

CDR3 protein: CASSFQDRTRDNGYTF
V gene: TRBV5-5
J gene: TRBJ1-2

CDR3 protein: CASSGYGYEQYF
V gene: TRBV5-1
J gene: -

CDR3 protein: CASSHGQGARVEQFF
V gene: TRBV13
J gene: TRBJ2-1

CDR3 protein: CSARDQQGGYEQYF
V gene: TRBV20-1
J gene: TRBJ2-7

CDR3 protein: CASSVTSGASGRAVYEQYF
V gene: TRBV5-1
J gene: -